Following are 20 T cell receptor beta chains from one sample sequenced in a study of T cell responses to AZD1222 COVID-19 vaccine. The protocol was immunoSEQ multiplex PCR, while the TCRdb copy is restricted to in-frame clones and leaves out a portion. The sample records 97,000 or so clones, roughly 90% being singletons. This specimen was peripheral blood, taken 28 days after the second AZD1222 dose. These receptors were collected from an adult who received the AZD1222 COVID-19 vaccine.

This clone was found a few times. The CDR3 protein is CASSPTGSGYTF. Written as DNA, the CDR3 is TGTGCCAGCAGTCCGACAGGGTCTGGCTACACCTTC. The genes are TRBV12-3 or TRBV12-4 and TRBJ1-2; 7 nucleotides agree with TRBD1. The CDR3 contains 12 residues. Trimming took 5 bases from V and 7 from J; bases not matched to a gene: 4.

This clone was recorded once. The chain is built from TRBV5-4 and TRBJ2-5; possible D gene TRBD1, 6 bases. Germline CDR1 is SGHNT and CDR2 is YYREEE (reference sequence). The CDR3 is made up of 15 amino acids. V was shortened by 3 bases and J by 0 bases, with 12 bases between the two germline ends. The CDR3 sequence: CASSSPGHDQETQYF. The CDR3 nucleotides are TGTGCCAGCAGCTCCCCGGGACACGACCAAGAGACCCAGTACTTC.

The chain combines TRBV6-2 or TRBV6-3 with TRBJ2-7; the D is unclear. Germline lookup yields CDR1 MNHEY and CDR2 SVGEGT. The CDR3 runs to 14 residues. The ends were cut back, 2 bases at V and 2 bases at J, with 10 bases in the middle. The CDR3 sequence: CASSYPTDPYEQYF. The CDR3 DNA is TGTGCCAGCAGTTACCCGACGGATCCCTACGAGCAGTACTTC.

The CDR3, as DNA: TGCGCCAGCAGCTCTGTAGCGGGATATGAGCAGTTCTTC. The encoded protein is CASSSVAGYEQFF. The chain links TRBV5-1 to TRBJ2-1; TRBD2 agrees at 8 bases. V lost 3 bases, J lost 8 bases, and 4 bases stayed unmatched. The CDR3 consists of 13 residues. Germline assignment: CDR1 SGHRS and CDR2 YFSETQ. Full variable domain (rest looked up from reference TRBV5-1 and TRBJ2-1): KAGVTQTPRYLIKTRGQQVTLSCSPISGHRSVSWYQQTPGQGLQFLFEYFSETQRNKGNFPGRFSGRQFSNSRSEMNVSTLELGDSALYLCASSSVAGYEQFFGPGTRLTVL.

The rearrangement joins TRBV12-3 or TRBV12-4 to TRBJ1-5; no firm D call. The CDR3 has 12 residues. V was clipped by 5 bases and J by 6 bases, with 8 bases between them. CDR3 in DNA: TGTGCCAGCAGTCGGGATACTCAGCCCCAGCATTTT. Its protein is CASSRDTQPQHF.

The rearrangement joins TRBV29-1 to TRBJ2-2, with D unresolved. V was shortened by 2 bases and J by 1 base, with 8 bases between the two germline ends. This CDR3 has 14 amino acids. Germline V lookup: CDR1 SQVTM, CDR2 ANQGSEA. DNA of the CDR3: TGCAGCGTTGAACGTACTATGAACACCGGGGAGCTGTTTTTT. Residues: CSVERTMNTGELFF.

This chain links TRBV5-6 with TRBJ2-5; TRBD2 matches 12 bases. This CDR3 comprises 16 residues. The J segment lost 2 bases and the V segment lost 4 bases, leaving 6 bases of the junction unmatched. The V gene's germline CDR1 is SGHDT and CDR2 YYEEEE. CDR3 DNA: TGTGCCAGCAGCGATAAGACTAGCGGGAGACAAGAGACCCAGTACTTC. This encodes CASSDKTSGRQETQYF.

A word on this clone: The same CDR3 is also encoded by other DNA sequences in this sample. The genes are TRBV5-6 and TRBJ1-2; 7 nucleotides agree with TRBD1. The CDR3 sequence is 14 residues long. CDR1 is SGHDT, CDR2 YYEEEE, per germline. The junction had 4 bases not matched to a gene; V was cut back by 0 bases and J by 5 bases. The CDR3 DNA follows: TGTGCCAGCAGCTTGGACAGGGGCGTATATGGCTACACCTTC. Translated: CASSLDRGVYGYTF.

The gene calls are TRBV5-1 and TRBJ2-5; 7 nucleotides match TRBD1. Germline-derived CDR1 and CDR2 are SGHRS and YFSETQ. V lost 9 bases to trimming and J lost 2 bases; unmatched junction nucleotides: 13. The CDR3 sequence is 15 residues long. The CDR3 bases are TGCGCCACTGGGACCGGGACAGTTAAACAAGAGACCCAGTACTTC. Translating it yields CATGTGTVKQETQYF.

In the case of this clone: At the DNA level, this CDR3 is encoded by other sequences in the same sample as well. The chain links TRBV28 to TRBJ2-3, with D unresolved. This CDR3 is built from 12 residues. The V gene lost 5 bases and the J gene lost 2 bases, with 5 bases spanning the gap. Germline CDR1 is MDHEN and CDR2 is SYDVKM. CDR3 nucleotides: TGTGCCAGCAGTACCTACACAGATACGCAGTATTTT. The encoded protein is CASSTYTDTQYF.

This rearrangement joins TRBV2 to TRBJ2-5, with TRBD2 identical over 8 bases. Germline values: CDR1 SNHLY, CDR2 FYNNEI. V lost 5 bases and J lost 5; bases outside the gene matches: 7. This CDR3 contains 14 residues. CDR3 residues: CASSWTSQSETQYF. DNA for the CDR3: TGTGCCAGCAGTTGGACTAGCCAATCCGAGACCCAGTACTTC.

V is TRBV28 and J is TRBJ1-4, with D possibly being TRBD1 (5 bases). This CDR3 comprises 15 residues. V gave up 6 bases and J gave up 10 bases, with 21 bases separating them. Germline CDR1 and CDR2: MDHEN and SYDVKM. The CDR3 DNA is TGTGCCAGCAGCGCAAGCGGGGGACCGTTGGTAAAACTGTTTTTT. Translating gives CASSASGGPLVKLFF.

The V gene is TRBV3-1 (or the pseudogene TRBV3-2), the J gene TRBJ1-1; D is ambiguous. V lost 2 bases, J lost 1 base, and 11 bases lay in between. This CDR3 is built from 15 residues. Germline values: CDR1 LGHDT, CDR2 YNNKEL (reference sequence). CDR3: CASSQTAVGNTEAFF. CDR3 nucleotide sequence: TGTGCCAGCAGCCAAACCGCGGTGGGGAACACTGAAGCTTTCTTT.

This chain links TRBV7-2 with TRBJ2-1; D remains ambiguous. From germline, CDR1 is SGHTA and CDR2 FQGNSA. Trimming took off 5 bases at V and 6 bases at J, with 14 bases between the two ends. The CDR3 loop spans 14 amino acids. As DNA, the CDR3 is TGTGCCAGCAGCAATTCCCTTTTGGGCAATGAGCAGTTCTTC. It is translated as CASSNSLLGNEQFF.

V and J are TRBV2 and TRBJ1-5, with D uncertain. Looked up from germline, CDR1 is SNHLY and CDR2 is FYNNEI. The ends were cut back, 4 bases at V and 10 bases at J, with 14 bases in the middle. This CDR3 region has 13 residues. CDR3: CASSATVEEPQHF. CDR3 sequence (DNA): TGTGCCAGCAGTGCCACGGTGGAAGAACCCCAGCATTTT.

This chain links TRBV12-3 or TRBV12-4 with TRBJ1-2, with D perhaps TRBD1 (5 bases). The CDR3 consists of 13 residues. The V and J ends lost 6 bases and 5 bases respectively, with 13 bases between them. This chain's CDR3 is CASSWDGSYGYTF. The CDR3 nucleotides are TGTGCCAGCAGCTGGGACGGCTCGTATGGCTACACCTTC.

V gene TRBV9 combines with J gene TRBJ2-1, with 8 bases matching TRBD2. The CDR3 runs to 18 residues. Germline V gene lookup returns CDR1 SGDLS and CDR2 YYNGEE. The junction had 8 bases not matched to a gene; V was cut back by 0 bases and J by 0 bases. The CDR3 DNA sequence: TGTGCCAGCAGCGTAGGGCTGACTAGCGTCGGCTCCTACAATGAGCAGTTCTTC. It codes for CASSVGLTSVGSYNEQFF.

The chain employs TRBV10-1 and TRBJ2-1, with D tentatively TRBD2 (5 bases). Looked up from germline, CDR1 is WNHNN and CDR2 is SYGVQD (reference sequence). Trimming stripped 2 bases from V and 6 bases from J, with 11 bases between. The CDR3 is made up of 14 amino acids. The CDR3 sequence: CASSEKQSGNEQFF. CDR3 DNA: TGCGCCAGCAGTGAGAAACAAAGCGGCAATGAGCAGTTCTTC.

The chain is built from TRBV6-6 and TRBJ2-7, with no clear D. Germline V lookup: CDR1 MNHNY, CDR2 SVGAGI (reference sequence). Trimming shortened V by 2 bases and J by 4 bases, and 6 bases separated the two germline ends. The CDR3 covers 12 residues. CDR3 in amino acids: CASSYDKYEQYF. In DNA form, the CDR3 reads TGTGCCAGCAGTTACGACAAGTACGAGCAGTACTTC.

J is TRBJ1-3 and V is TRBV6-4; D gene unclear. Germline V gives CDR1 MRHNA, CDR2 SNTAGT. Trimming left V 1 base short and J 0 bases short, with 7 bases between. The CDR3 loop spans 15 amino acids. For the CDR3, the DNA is TGTGCCAGCAGTGACTTCAGGTTCTCTGGAAACACCATATATTTT. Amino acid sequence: CASSDFRFSGNTIYF.